This TCR beta chain stems from a study of blood T cell repertoires in COVID-19 (TCRdb year 2020). In the study overall: The collaborator samples originated in the United States, Italy and Spain and spanned the acute and convalescent phases of COVID-19. HLA class I and class II types, where available, came from metadata supplied by the sample provider rather than from assay-based typing. The sample metadata nearly always contained a de-identified subject ID, COVID-19 status, age in years and sex. The repertoires were made available in a free public database intended to serve as a resource for research on the immune response to SARS-CoV-2. The prospective study material was composed of cDNA or gDNA derived from T cells, B-cell-depleted T cells, or PBMCs. The dataset comprised deeply sampled blood TCRbeta repertoires from subjects exposed to, actively infected with, or recovered from COVID-19. Samples were obtained from the ongoing ImmuneRACE study (first 160 participants) and from 1,254 subjects provided by 6 global collaborators. Broader findings and caveats from the paper: The quantity of clinical and demographic metadata differed by source and by participant and was supplied without curation.

Trimming takes 1 base from V and 6 bases from J, and the germline ends sit 16 bases apart. The CDR3 runs 15 residues from the cysteine to the phenylalanine. CDR3 DNA only is kept here, 45 bases in frame from base 1. Sequences LGHNA (CDR1) and YSLEER (CDR2) are obtained from the germline V gene. TCRbeta CDR3 regions were amplified from genomic DNA by means of the immunoSEQ Assay, a bias-controlled multiplex PCR. Per the authors' processing: Within the assay, amplification of reference gene primers was used to estimate how many nucleated cells each sample contained. To quantify the absolute abundance of each unique TCRbeta CDR3 rearrangement, sequence reads were collapsed and filtered. For each sample, productive Simpson clonality was calculated by taking the square root of Simpson's diversity index across productive rearrangements. TCRdb limited this immuneACCESS table to in-frame rearrangements with V and J called. A share of clones is missing; checked studies link under half to unresolved V genes, and the rest is unexplained. D and trimming come from the DNA, and the V and J calls and clone size come from that table. The sample table records approximately 240,000 clones; roughly 87% of these occur just once. The leading ten clones occupy just under 6.5% of the sample.

Concerning this clone itself: What antigen it recognizes has not been identified. Per-nucleotide qualities are absent, and no much larger clonotype sits a single base away.

In the prospective study, participants were about 18 to 95 years old, resided in about 25 geographic areas of the United States, and were enrolled through a virtual design. Cohort assignment in the prospective study relied on participant-reported clinical history from a screening survey and a study questionnaire. In the prospective study, mobile phlebotomists collected whole blood, serum and a nasopharyngeal or oropharyngeal swab from each participant. Prospective study participants could optionally give additional blood draws and questionnaires over an approximately two-month period. Before DNA extraction, prospective study blood samples were shipped either frozen or at room temperature.

This TCR was sampled from a woman aged 25 to 39 with acute COVID-19. Sequenced input: PBMCs or T cells enriched from blood (not recorded which). The chain is made from TRBV4-3 and TRBJ2-7; possibly the D gene is TRBD1, per 6 matching bases. The CDR3 region reads CASSQGWVHRAEQYF. The DNA sequence is as follows: TGCGCCAGCAGCCAAGGATGGGTACACAGGGCCGAGCAGTACTTC.